What follows are 2 T cell receptor beta chains derived from one specimen sequenced in a study of tumor-infiltrating lymphocytes in primary liver carcinoma. Researchers generated TCR beta cDNA from approximately 520 ng of total RNA, relying on a constant-region primer. The TCR beta library was amplified through three nested multiplex PCR rounds in a modified ARM-PCR procedure. PCR rounds one and two used TRBV1-TRBV30 forward primers with a C-beta reverse primer for around 10 cycles each. One entry per CDR3 protein, called by TCRdb with MiXCR from the multiplex PCR reads. The table lists about 54,000 distinct CDR3 sequences, around 79% of them singletons. Co-extraction of both nucleic acids (RNA and DNA) used roughly 18-34 mg of unsorted bulk tissue. The sample taken for sequencing was liver tumor tissue from sampling region 2. Indicated subset: tumor region T2, inferior pole. Receptors were obtained from a middle-aged man with primary liver carcinoma and hepatitis B virus infection.

As for this clonotype: The CDR3 does not end in the conserved phenylalanine or tryptophan, so this is likely a read error. The V and J genes are TRBV11-2 and TRBJ2-1; perhaps TRBD2 as D (6 bases). Germline V gives CDR1 SGHAT, CDR2 FQNNGV. CDR3 length: 14 residues. The CDR3 nucleotides are TGTGCCAGCACTTCAGCGGGCCCTGGGAATGAACAGTTCCTC. Its protein product is CASTSAGPGNEQFL.

The V call is TRBV5-1, the J call TRBJ1-1, with D possibly matching TRBD1 (5 bases). This CDR3 spans 13 amino acids. V lost 8 bases, J lost 2 bases, and 13 bases lay in between. Germline lookup yields CDR1 SGHRS and CDR2 YFSETQ. CDR3 residues: CASGSGANTEAFF. DNA for the CDR3: TGCGCCAGTGGCTCCGGGGCTAACACTGAAGCTTTCTTT.